The T cell receptor beta chain under discussion was sequenced for a study of OX40 agonist ivuxolimab in advanced cancers. Looking at the study overall: Partial responses occurred in Three dose-escalation patients, one with hepatocellular carcinoma and two with cutaneous melanoma. Study-level results: CD4+ and CD8+ blood T cells expanded clonally by week 6 at 0.1 to 3.0 mg/kg.

Germline CDR1 SGHRS, CDR2 YFSETQ. The CDR3 is 15 residues long. The germline V and J ends were trimmed by 0 bases and 1 base, with 9 bases remaining between them. This clone was seen a single time. No antigen is known for it. Method: immunoSEQ multiplex PCR; TCRdb's copy keeps in-frame clones and lacks some. The sample records 80,000 to 100,000 clones, approximately 91% being singletons. The specimen comprised CD4+ or CD8+ T cells sorted from blood, sampled in a trial of the OX40 agonist ivuxolimab. The clonotype was recovered from an adult with an advanced solid tumor such as melanoma, head and neck, liver or kidney cancer. This chain connects TRBV5-1 to TRBJ2-3, with D tentatively TRBD1 (5 bases). The CDR3 loop reads CASSLDRPGTDTQYF. CDR3 coding DNA: TGCGCCAGCAGCTTGGACAGGCCCGGCACAGATACGCAGTATTTT.